One and the same sample provided the 24 T cell receptor beta chains below, sequenced in a study of quantifying T cell responses using KT2 cells. Whole-study context: cDNA was made from DNase-treated RNA using alpha and beta constant primers.

The cDNA 3' end received a ligated oligonucleotide with a UMI. An equimolar mix of RC1.1 and RC1.2 primed the beta chain across TRBC1 and TRBC2. TCRdb ran MiXCR on the UMI-ligation and nested PCR reads and lists one entry per CDR3 protein. The sample lists just under 50,000 distinct CDR3 sequences; roughly 11% were seen once. Sequencing was performed on PBMCs spiked with cells of the T cell clone KT2. The receptor source for this set is a human donor.

This clonotype was observed a few times. CDR3 DNA sequence: TGTGCCAGCAGCTTAGCGGGGCGCACTGAAGCTTTCTTT. Translated, it gives CASSLAGRTEAFF. The V gene is TRBV7-9, the J gene TRBJ1-1; D perhaps matches TRBD1 (5 bases). The CDR3 spans 13 residues. Trimming stripped 0 bases from V and 4 bases from J, with 6 bases between. Per the germline V gene, CDR1 is SEHNR and CDR2 is FQNEAQ (reference sequence).

This chain connects TRBV15 to TRBJ2-7; possibly TRBD1 for D (6 bases). Trimming pared 3 bases from V and 9 bases from J, leaving 15 bases between. CDR1 LNHNV and CDR2 YYDKDF come from the germline V gene (reference sequence). The CDR3 has 13 amino acids. CDR3 nucleotides: TGTGCCACCAGCAGTGTCGGACAGCCACGGCAGTACTTC. Protein sequence: CATSSVGQPRQYF.

The rearrangement uses TRBV29-1 and TRBJ1-1; D might be TRBD1 (5 bases). This CDR3 is built from 16 residues. CDR1 SQVTM and CDR2 ANQGSEA come from the germline V gene. The V gene lost 4 bases and the J gene lost 1 base, with 19 bases spanning the gap. The CDR3 loop reads CSVGAGNRFTNTEAFF. CDR3 nucleotides: TGCAGCGTTGGGGCAGGGAATAGGTTTACGAACACTGAAGCTTTCTTT.

This clonotype was seen many times. The rearrangement uses TRBV7-9 and TRBJ2-3; D perhaps matches TRBD2 (6 bases). CDR1 SEHNR and CDR2 FQNEAQ come from the germline V gene (reference sequence). With 6 bases removed from V and 2 bases from J, the gap between germline ends came to 15 bases. The CDR3 runs to 15 residues. The CDR3: CASSRRDGTTDTQYF. The CDR3 DNA is TGTGCCAGCAGTCGGAGGGACGGGACCACAGATACGCAGTATTTT. Combining the CDR3 with reference TRBV7-9 and TRBJ2-3 gives the whole variable domain DTGVSQNPRHKITKRGQNVTFRCDPISEHNRLYWYRQTLGQGPEFLTYFQNEAQLEKSRLLSDRFSAERPKGSFSTLEIQRTEQGDSAMYLCASSRRDGTTDTQYFGPGTRLTVL.

J is TRBJ2-2 and V is TRBV12-3 or TRBV12-4; 12 bases are a match to TRBD1. The CDR3 is 17 residues long. The junction had 6 bases not matched to a gene; V was cut back by 1 base and J by 6 bases. The CDR3 reads CASSLGPGQGAAGELFF. In nucleotides, the CDR3 is TGTGCCAGCAGTTTAGGCCCGGGACAGGGGGCGGCCGGGGAGCTGTTTTTT.

This clonotype came up a few times. As DNA, the CDR3 is TGTGCCAGCAGCTTCCCGGACAGGGGGCACGAGCAGTACTTC. It translates to CASSFPDRGHEQYF. This rearrangement joins TRBV11-3 to TRBJ2-7; 11 bases align to TRBD1. Losses at the gene ends were 3 bases for V and 5 bases for J; bases not matched to a gene: 3. The CDR3 consists of 14 residues. Germline CDR1 is SGHNT and CDR2 is YENEEA.

V is TRBV2 and J is TRBJ1-5, with D possibly TRBD1 on 5 matching bases. The CDR3 covers 14 residues. Between the trimmed V and J ends, which lost 4 bases and 0 bases, there was a span of 7 bases. Germline CDR1 is SNHLY and CDR2 is FYNNEI. The CDR3 is CASSGQHSNQPQHF. The CDR3 bases are TGTGCCAGCAGTGGACAGCATAGCAATCAGCCCCAGCATTTT.

This sequence joins TRBV30 and TRBJ1-2; D unclear. Germline lookup yields CDR1 GTSNPN and CDR2 SVGIG (reference sequence). This CDR3 region has 12 residues. V was shortened by 3 bases and J by 4 bases, with 9 bases between the two germline ends. The DNA for the CDR3 is TGTGCCTGGAGGGACGACTTCTATGGCTACACCTTC. Its protein is CAWRDDFYGYTF.

This clonotype was detected a few times. The V gene is TRBV5-1, the J gene TRBJ2-5, with unresolved D. Trimming pared 0 bases from V and 4 bases from J, leaving 7 bases between. The CDR3 is made up of 13 amino acids. Looked up from germline, CDR1 is SGHRS and CDR2 is YFSETQ. The CDR3 spells CASSLALGETQYF. CDR3 DNA sequence: TGCGCCAGCAGCTTGGCCCTAGGAGAGACCCAGTACTTC.

In its sample, this clonotype was seen many times. This sequence joins TRBV20-1 and TRBJ2-1; 12 nucleotides match TRBD2. Per the germline V gene, CDR1 is DFQATT and CDR2 is SNEGSKA (reference sequence). CDR3 size: 19 residues. Trimming took 2 bases from V and 0 from J; bases not matched to a gene: 11. The CDR3 region has the DNA TGCAGTGCTAGACGCCGGACTAGCGGGGTTACCAGCTCCTACAATGAGCAGTTCTTC. Translation gives CSARRRTSGVTSSYNEQFF.

The rearrangement joins TRBV4-2 to TRBJ2-1; unclear D gene. The germline gives CDR1 LGHNA, CDR2 YNFKEQ. CDR3 size: 13 residues. V was clipped by 0 bases and J by 9 bases, with 9 bases between them. The CDR3 DNA sequence: TGTGCCAGCAGCCAAGACCTAAAAATTGAGCAGTTCTTC. This codes for CASSQDLKIEQFF.

This clonotype showed up just a few times. V gene TRBV6-5 combines with J gene TRBJ2-1, with 8 bases aligning to TRBD2. The length of the CDR3 is 14 residues. J was trimmed by 0 bases and V by 9 bases; bases with no gene match: 4. CDR1 is MNHEY and CDR2 is SVGAGI in the germline V gene. This CDR3 is CASSGARSYNEQFF. The CDR3 bases are TGTGCCAGTAGCGGGGCCCGCTCCTACAATGAGCAGTTCTTC.

The V call is TRBV10-3, the J call TRBJ2-7; 8 nucleotides line up with TRBD1. CDR1 is ENHRY, CDR2 SYGVKD, per germline. The CDR3 is 15 residues long. Trimming cost V 5 bases and J 4 bases; bases outside gene matches: 10. The CDR3, as DNA: TGTGCCATCAGTCGCCGGGACAGGAGTCCGTACGAGCAGTACTTC. Its protein product is CAISRRDRSPYEQYF.

The chain links TRBV12-3 or TRBV12-4 to TRBJ1-2; TRBD1 matches 7 bases. J gave up 2 bases and V 4 bases, and 1 base lay outside the gene matches. CDR3 size: 13 residues. This CDR3 is CASSSDRNYGYTF. The CDR3 region has the DNA TGTGCCAGCAGTTCGGACAGGAACTATGGCTACACCTTC.

This clonotype was seen repeatedly, ten times or more. V gene TRBV20-1 combines with J gene TRBJ2-3, with TRBD2 identical over 11 bases. CDR1 is DFQATT and CDR2 is SNEGSKA in the germline V gene (reference sequence). The J segment lost 6 bases and the V segment lost 0 bases, leaving 11 bases of the junction unmatched. The length of the CDR3 is 17 residues. The CDR3 sequence: CSARDPLTSGTKDTQYF. The CDR3 bases are TGCAGTGCTAGAGATCCCCTGACTAGCGGGACGAAGGATACGCAGTATTTT.

The V call is TRBV5-1, the J call TRBJ2-2, with 7 positions matching TRBD1. Germline V gene sequence: CDR1 SGHRS, CDR2 YFSETQ. J was trimmed by 0 bases and V by 3 bases; bases with no gene match: 2. The CDR3 consists of 15 residues. Here the CDR3 reads CASSSQGANTGELFF. The CDR3 DNA is TGCGCCAGCAGCTCCCAGGGGGCGAACACCGGGGAGCTGTTTTTT.

There are a few counts of this clonotype. The chain uses TRBV6-1 and TRBJ1-3, with 8 bases lining up with TRBD1. The length of the CDR3 is 15 residues. In germline, CDR1 is MNHNS, CDR2 SASEGT. After removal of 4 bases from V and 2 bases from J, the junction contained 4 bases not matched to a gene. The CDR3 DNA reads TGTGCCAGCAGTGCGTCGGACAGGGCTGGAAACACCATATATTTT. This sequence encodes CASSASDRAGNTIYF.

The chain carries TRBV7-2 and TRBJ1-1; D gene uncertain. This CDR3 is 14 amino acids long. The V and J ends lost 2 bases and 4 bases respectively, with 11 bases between them. From germline, CDR1 is SGHTA and CDR2 FQGNSA. The CDR3 DNA is TGTGCCAGCAGCTTAATGGGAACGAGCACTGAAGCTTTCTTT. Its translation is CASSLMGTSTEAFF.

This clonotype was seen only a few times. The chain joins TRBV12-3 or TRBV12-4 to TRBJ1-5; unclear D gene. This CDR3 region has 15 residues. V lost 7 bases and J lost 3, with 16 bases in between. The CDR3 is CASKPSTEVNQPQHF. The CDR3 DNA follows: TGTGCCAGCAAACCGAGCACAGAAGTCAATCAGCCCCAGCATTTT.

This clonotype has ten or more counts. The chain has TRBV15 and TRBJ2-1, with TRBD2 identical over 7 bases. The CDR3 runs 16 residues. With V trimmed by 6 bases and J by 6 bases, 14 bases remained unmatched. Germline V gene data show CDR1 as LNHNV and CDR2 as YYDKDF (reference sequence). DNA of the CDR3: TGTGCCACCAGGGGTGCCCAGCGGGGTCTGAGCAATGAGCAGTTCTTC. As protein: CATRGAQRGLSNEQFF.

This clonotype was recorded a few times. The chain uses TRBV12-3 or TRBV12-4 and TRBJ2-1; TRBD2 is a possible D gene (7 bases). This CDR3 region has 16 residues. Trimming stripped 6 bases from V and 2 bases from J, with 17 bases between. DNA of the CDR3: TGTGCCAGCAGGTCTGGGGGCGGGAGTGCCTACAATGAGCAGTTCTTC. Encoded protein: CASRSGGGSAYNEQFF.

A few counts support this clonotype. CDR3 DNA: TGTGCCAGCAGTGACTTTGGGCAGGGGGAAGGAAAGGACGGGGAGCTGTTTTTT. Residues: CASSDFGQGEGKDGELFF. The V call is TRBV2, the J call TRBJ2-2, with TRBD1 matching 7 bases. CDR1 and CDR2 from the germline V gene are SNHLY and FYNNEI. The CDR3 is 18 residues long. Trimming removed 3 bases from V and 7 bases from J; junction bases left unmatched: 17.

The chain combines TRBV28 with TRBJ1-6; D is possibly TRBD1 (5 bases). This CDR3 has 12 residues. CDR1 and CDR2 from the germline V gene are MDHEN and SYDVKM. Trimming took 7 bases from V and 6 from J, leaving 7 bases between them. DNA of the CDR3: TGTGCCAGCATTGGGGGTAATTCACCCCTCCACTTT. Its translation: CASIGGNSPLHF.

This clonotype has at least ten counts. The chain uses TRBV10-3 and TRBJ2-3, with TRBD2 matching over 12 bases. The germline V gene encodes CDR1 ENHRY and CDR2 SYGVKD. Losses at the gene ends were 4 bases for V and 1 base for J; bases not matched to a gene: 6. The CDR3 is 17 amino acids. The chain's CDR3 is CAISGPSGGAGTDTQYF. The CDR3 coding sequence is TGTGCCATCAGTGGGCCTAGCGGGGGGGCCGGCACAGATACGCAGTATTTT.